These 13 T cell receptor beta chains share one sample of origin, sequenced in a study of blood T cell repertoires in COVID-19 (dated by TCRdb to the early 2020s). Library preparation used the immunoSEQ multiplex PCR assay. The clones in this table, taken by TCRdb from immuneACCESS, are in-frame only. Not every clone is retained; where verified, under half of the shortfall comes from an unresolved V gene, and the cause of the rest is unknown. The sample contains approximately 84,000 clones, more than 80% of them found a single time. The top ten hold roughly 29% of the sample. The sequenced sample consisted of peripheral blood. All receptors derive from a woman older than 75 with acute or convalescent COVID-19.

The CDR3 nucleotides read TGTGCCAGCAGGACTGACACCGGGGAGCTGTTTTTT. The encoded protein is CASRTDTGELFF. The V call is TRBV2, the J call TRBJ2-2; D gene unclear. Germline V gene lookup returns CDR1 SNHLY and CDR2 FYNNEI. The V end was cut by 6 bases, the J end by 3 bases, with 5 bases between. This CDR3 is 12 amino acids long.

This rearrangement joins TRBV29-1 to TRBJ2-3; 12 nucleotides line up with TRBD2. Unmatched junction bases numbered 10, after V lost 6 bases and J lost 6 bases. Germline V gene lookup returns CDR1 SQVTM and CDR2 ANQGSEA. The CDR3 covers 15 residues. The CDR3 loop reads CSVLLAGGPWDTQYF. CDR3 nucleotides: TGCAGCGTCCTTCTAGCGGGAGGGCCTTGGGATACGCAGTATTTT.

The CDR3 coding sequence is TGTGCCAGCAGCTCCCGGGAAGGGTCCTACAATGAGCAGTTCTTC. Protein: CASSSREGSYNEQFF. The chain recombines TRBV7-9 with TRBJ2-1; D might be TRBD2 (5 bases). Trimming shortened V by 4 bases and J by 1 base, and 11 bases separated the two germline ends. The CDR3 runs to 15 residues. The V gene's germline CDR1 is SEHNR and CDR2 FQNEAQ (reference sequence).

This chain connects TRBV11-2 to TRBJ2-2; 10 positions match TRBD1. V lost 5 bases to trimming and J lost 6 bases; unmatched junction nucleotides: 3. Looked up from germline, CDR1 is SGHAT and CDR2 is FQNNGV. This CDR3 contains 14 residues. CDR3 region: CASSLDRGAGELFF. Written as DNA, the CDR3 is TGTGCCAGCAGCCTGGACAGGGGGGCCGGGGAGCTGTTTTTT.

This clone was seen more than once but under ten times. This chain joins TRBV7-9 and TRBJ2-1; the D gene is possibly TRBD1 (6 bases). Germline lookup yields CDR1 SEHNR and CDR2 FQNEAQ (reference sequence). Trimming removed 3 bases from V and 6 bases from J, with 12 bases in between. This CDR3 is 14 amino acids long. CDR3 residues: CASSFDRTTNEQFF. The CDR3 coding sequence is TGTGCCAGCAGCTTTGACAGGACGACCAATGAGCAGTTCTTC. Based on the CDR3 plus reference TRBV7-9 and TRBJ2-1, the full variable domain is DTGVSQNPRHKITKRGQNVTFRCDPISEHNRLYWYRQTLGQGPEFLTYFQNEAQLEKSRLLSDRFSAERPKGSFSTLEIQRTEQGDSAMYLCASSFDRTTNEQFFGPGTRLTVL.

This sequence joins TRBV7-2 and TRBJ2-7; 11 bases align to TRBD2. The ends lost 4 bases at V and 0 bases at J; junction bases unmatched: 8. Germline V CDR1 and CDR2: SGHTA, FQGNSA. The CDR3 consists of 17 residues. CDR3 loop: CASSSRLAGSSSYEQYF. The CDR3, as DNA: TGTGCCAGCAGCTCTAGACTAGCGGGATCGAGCTCCTACGAGCAGTACTTC.

The V gene is TRBV5-1, the J gene TRBJ2-5; 8 bases are a match to TRBD2. The germline CDR1 and CDR2 sequences are SGHRS and YFSETQ. V trimming: 3 bases; J trimming: 5 bases; junction bases outside the gene matches: 15. The CDR3 contains 17 residues. In nucleotides, the CDR3 is TGCGCCAGCAGCTCCCCACTACTAGCGGTCTTAGGGGAGACCCAGTACTTC. This encodes CASSSPLLAVLGETQYF.

V and J are TRBV27 and TRBJ2-2, with a weak D call TRBD1 (6 bases). V lost 1 base and J 6 bases, leaving 15 bases between the germline ends. Germline V gives CDR1 MNHEY, CDR2 SMNVEV (reference sequence). This CDR3 region has 16 residues. The CDR3 bases are TGTGCCAGCAGTTTATACAGGGTCCCGCTCTCCGGGGAGCTGTTTTTT. It encodes CASSLYRVPLSGELFF.

This clone has only one observation. This rearrangement joins TRBV6-5 to TRBJ1-4; a weak D match, TRBD1 (6 bases). Germline CDR1 and CDR2: MNHEY and SVGAGI. Trimming removed 11 bases at V and 0 bases at J, with 10 bases between. The CDR3 is 13 residues long. DNA of the CDR3: TGTGCCTGGGGGCCCGCAACTAATGAAAAACTGTTTTTT. It encodes CAWGPATNEKLFF.

This clone is a singleton in its sample. The chain carries TRBV2 and TRBJ2-5, with a possible D match to TRBD1 (6 bases). The V gene lost 5 bases and the J gene lost 3 bases, with 7 bases spanning the gap. This CDR3 has 12 residues. From germline, CDR1 is SNHLY and CDR2 FYNNEI. CDR3 nucleotides: TGTGCCAGCAGTTGGACAGAAGAGACCCAGTACTTC. Translating gives CASSWTEETQYF.

This clone was seen a handful of times. The same CDR3 is also encoded by other DNA sequences in this sample. The J gene is TRBJ2-5, the V gene TRBV11-2; no clear D gene. Germline V gives CDR1 SGHAT, CDR2 FQNNGV. The V gene lost 4 bases and the J gene lost 2 bases, with 2 bases spanning the gap. The CDR3 sequence is 11 residues long. For the CDR3, the DNA is TGTGCCAGCAGCTCTCAAGAGACCCAGTACTTC. It encodes CASSSQETQYF.

This chain uses TRBV7-3 with TRBJ1-1; 7 bases line up with TRBD1. CDR1 SGHTA and CDR2 FQGTGA come from the germline V gene. This CDR3 has 14 amino acids. The J segment lost 1 base and the V segment lost 6 bases, leaving 5 bases of the junction unmatched. In DNA, the CDR3 is TGTGCCAGCAGGAGAGGGACAGAGAACACTGAAGCTTTCTTT. Amino acids: CASRRGTENTEAFF.

The rearrangement joins TRBV7-8 to TRBJ1-2; 10 bases are shared with TRBD1. Germline values: CDR1 SGHVS, CDR2 FQNEAQ. With 5 bases clipped from V and 6 bases from J, the junction kept 3 bases outside the gene matches. This CDR3 contains 13 residues. The CDR3 DNA follows: TGTGCCAGCAGCCGGGACAGGGGACATGGCTACACCTTC. Its protein product is CASSRDRGHGYTF.